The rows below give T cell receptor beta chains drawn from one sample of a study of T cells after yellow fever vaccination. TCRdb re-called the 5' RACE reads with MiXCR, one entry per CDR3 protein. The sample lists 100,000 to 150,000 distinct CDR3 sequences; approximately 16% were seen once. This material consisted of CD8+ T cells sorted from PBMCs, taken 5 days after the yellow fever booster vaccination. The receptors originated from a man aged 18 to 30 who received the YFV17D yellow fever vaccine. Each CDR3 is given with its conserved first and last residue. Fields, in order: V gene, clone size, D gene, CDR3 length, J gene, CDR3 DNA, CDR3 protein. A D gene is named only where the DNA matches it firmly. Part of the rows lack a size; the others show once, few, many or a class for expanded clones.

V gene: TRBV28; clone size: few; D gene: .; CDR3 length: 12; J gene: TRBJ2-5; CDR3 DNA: TGTGCCAGCACGGCAGGGCGTGAGACCCAGTACTTC; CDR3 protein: CASTAGRETQYF
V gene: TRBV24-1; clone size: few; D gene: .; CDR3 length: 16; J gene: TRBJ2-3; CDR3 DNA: TGTGCCACCAGTGATACCAGGGAATCCCTCAGAGATACGCAGTATTTT; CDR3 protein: CATSDTRESLRDTQYF
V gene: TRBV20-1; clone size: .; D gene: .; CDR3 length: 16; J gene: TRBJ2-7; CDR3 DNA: TGCAGTGCTAGAGATCGGAGACGCTCCAGCTCCTACGAGCAGTACTTC; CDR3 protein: CSARDRRRSSSYEQYF
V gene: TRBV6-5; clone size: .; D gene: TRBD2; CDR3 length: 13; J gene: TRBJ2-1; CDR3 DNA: TGTGCCAGCAGTTATGCCCCGCGGGGGGCGCAGTTCTTC; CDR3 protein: CASSYAPRGAQFF
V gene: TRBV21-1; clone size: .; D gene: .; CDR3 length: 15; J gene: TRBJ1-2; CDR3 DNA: TGTGCCAGCAGCTCAAGACAGGGGGCTCAATATGGCTACACCTTC; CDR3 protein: CASSSRQGAQYGYTF
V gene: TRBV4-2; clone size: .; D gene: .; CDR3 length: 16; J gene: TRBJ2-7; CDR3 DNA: TGTGCCAGCAGCCAAGGTGGGTTAGCGCTGTCCTACGAGCAGTACTTC; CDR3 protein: CASSQGGLALSYEQYF
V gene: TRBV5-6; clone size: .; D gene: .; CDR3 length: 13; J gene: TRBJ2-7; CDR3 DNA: TGTGCCAGCAGCTTGGGGGATCCCTACGAGCAGTACTTC; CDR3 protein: CASSLGDPYEQYF
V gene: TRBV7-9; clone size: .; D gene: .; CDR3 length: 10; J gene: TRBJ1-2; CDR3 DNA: TGTGCCAGCAGCGTTGAGGGCTACACCTTC; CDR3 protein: CASSVEGYTF
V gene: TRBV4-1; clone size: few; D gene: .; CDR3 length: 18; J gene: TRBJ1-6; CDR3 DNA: TGCGCCAGCAGCCAAGGGTTAGGAGGGAGCTCCTATAATTCACCCCTCCACTTT; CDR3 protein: CASSQGLGGSSYNSPLHF
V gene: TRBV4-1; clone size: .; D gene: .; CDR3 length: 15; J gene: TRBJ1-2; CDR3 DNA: TGCGCCAGCAGCCAAGAAGATCCGGCTAACTATGGCTACACCTTC; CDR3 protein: CASSQEDPANYGYTF
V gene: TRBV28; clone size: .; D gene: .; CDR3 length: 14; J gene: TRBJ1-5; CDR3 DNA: TGTGCCAGCAGTTTACGGCTGTCAAATCAGCCCCAGCATTTT; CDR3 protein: CASSLRLSNQPQHF
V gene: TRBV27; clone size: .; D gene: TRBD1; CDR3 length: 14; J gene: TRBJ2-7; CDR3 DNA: TGTGCCAGCAGTTCCCCGACAGGGGCCTACGAGCAGTACTTC; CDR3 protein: CASSSPTGAYEQYF
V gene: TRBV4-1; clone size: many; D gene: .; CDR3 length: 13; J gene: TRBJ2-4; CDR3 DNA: TGCGCCAGCAGCGTCGCAGGGGATTACATTCAGTACTTC; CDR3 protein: CASSVAGDYIQYF
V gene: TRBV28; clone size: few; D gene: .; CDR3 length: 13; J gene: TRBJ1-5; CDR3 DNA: TGTGCCAGCAGTTTTGACGGTAAGCAGCCCCAGCATTTT; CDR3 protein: CASSFDGKQPQHF
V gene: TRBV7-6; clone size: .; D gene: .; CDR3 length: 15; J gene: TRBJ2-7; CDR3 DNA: TGTGCCAGCAGCTTAAAAAGCGGGCCTCCCTACGAGCAGTACTTC; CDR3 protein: CASSLKSGPPYEQYF
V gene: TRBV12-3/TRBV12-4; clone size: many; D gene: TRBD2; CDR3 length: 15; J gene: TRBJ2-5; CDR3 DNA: TGTGCCAGCAGGCAAAGCCTAGCGGGGGCAGAGACCCAGTACTTC; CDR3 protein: CASRQSLAGAETQYF
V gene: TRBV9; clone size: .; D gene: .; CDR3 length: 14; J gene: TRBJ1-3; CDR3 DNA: TGTGCCAGCAGCGGAGGGGATTACGGAAACACCATATATTTT; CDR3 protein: CASSGGDYGNTIYF
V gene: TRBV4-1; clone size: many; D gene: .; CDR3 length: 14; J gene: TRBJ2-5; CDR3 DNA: TGCGCCAGCAGCCCCCTCCCGGGGAAAGAGACCCAGTACTTC; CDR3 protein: CASSPLPGKETQYF
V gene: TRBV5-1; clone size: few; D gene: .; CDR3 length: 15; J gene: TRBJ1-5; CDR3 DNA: TGCGCCAGCAGTCCTGGGGCCGAAGGCAATCAGCCCCAGCATTTT; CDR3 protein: CASSPGAEGNQPQHF
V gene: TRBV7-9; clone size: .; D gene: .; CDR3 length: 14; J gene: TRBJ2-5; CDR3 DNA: TGTGCCAGCAGCTTAGTCGGGCTTGTAGAGACCCAGTACTTC; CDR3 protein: CASSLVGLVETQYF
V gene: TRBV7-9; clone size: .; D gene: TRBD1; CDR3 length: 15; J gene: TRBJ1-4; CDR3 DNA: TGTGCCAGCAGTTGGACAGGGGCGCCATATGAAAAACTGTTTTTT; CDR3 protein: CASSWTGAPYEKLFF
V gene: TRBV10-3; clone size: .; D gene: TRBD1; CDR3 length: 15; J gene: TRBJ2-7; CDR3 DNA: TGTGCCATCAGTGCAACCTGGACAGGGACCTACGAGCAGTACTTC; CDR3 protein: CAISATWTGTYEQYF
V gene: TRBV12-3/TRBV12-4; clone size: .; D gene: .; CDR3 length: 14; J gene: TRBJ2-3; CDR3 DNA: TGTGCCAGCAGGGGGCGGAGCGGCCACGATACGCAGTATTTT; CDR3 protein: CASRGRSGHDTQYF
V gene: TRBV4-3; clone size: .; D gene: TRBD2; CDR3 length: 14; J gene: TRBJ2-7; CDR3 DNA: TGCGCCAGCAGCCAAGCGGGGGGGGACTACGAGCAGTACTTC; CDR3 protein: CASSQAGGDYEQYF
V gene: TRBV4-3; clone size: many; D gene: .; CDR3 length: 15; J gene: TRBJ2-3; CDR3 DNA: TGCGCCAGCAGCCAAGAGGAAAGGACCGCAGATACGCAGTATTTT; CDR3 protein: CASSQEERTADTQYF
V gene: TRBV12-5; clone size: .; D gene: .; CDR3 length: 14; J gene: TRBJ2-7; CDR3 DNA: TGTGCTAGTGGTTCCCCGCCGGGGTTCTACGAGCAGTACTTC; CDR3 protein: CASGSPPGFYEQYF
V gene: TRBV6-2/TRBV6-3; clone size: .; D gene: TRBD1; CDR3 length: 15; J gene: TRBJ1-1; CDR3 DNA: TGTGCCAGCAGTTCCTCCCGGGACAGGTCGACTGAAGCTTTCTTT; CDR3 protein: CASSSSRDRSTEAFF
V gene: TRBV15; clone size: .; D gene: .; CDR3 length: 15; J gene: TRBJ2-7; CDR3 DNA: TGTGCCACCAGCAAAACCGAGACAGCCTACTACGAGCAGTACTTC; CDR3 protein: CATSKTETAYYEQYF
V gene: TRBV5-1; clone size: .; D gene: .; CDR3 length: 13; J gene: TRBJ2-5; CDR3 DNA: TGCGCCAGCAGTCCCCCGGACGGGGAGACCCAGTACTTC; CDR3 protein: CASSPPDGETQYF
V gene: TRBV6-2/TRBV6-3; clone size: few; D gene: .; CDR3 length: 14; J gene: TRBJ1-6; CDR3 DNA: TGTGCCAGCAGTAACCGCGGGGCTAATTCACCCCTCCACTTT; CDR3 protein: CASSNRGANSPLHF
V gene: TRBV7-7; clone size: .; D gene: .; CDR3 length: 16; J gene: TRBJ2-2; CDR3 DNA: TGTGCTAGCAGCTTGACCAGGGGATTTAGCGCCGGGGAGCTGTTTTTT; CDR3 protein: CASSLTRGFSAGELFF
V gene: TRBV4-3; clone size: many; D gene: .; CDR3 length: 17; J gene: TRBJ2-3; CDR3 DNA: TGCGCCAGCAGCCAGGGTAGGGACCGTCGGAGGGGAGATACGCAGTATTTT; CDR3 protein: CASSQGRDRRRGDTQYF
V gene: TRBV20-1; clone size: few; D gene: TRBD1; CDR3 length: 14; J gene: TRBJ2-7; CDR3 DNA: TGCAGTGCTTACCTCCTGGGACAGGGAAACGAGCAGTACTTC; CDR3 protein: CSAYLLGQGNEQYF
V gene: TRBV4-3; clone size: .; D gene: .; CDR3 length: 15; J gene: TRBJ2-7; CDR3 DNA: TGCGCCAGCAGCCAAGATAGGGGGAGCTCCTACGAGCAGTACTTC; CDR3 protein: CASSQDRGSSYEQYF
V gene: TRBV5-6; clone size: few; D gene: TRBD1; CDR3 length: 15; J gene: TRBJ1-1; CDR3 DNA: TGTGCCAGCAGCGCCCTATACACGACAGGGGTAGAAGCTTTCTTT; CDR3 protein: CASSALYTTGVEAFF
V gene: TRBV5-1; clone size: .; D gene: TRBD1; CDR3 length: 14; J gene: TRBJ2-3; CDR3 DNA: TGCGCCAGCAGCTTGTACAGGGGGACAGATACGCAGTATTTT; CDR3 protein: CASSLYRGTDTQYF
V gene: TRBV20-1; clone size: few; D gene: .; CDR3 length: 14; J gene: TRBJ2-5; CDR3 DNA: TGCAGTGCTTTCTCAGGGAGCGGGCAAGAGACCCAGTACTTC; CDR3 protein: CSAFSGSGQETQYF
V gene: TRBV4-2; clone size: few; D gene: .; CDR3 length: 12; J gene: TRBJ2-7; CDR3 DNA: TGTGCCAGCAGCCAAGATGGGTTTGAGCAGTACTTC; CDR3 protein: CASSQDGFEQYF
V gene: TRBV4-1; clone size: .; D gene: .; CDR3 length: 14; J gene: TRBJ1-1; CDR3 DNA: TGCGCCAGCAGCCACCCGGGGTTCGATGCTGAAGCTTTCTTT; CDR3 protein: CASSHPGFDAEAFF
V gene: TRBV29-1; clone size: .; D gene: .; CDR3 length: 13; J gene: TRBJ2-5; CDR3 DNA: TGCAGCGTTGAAGGTGGCAGCGGAGAGACCCAGTACTTC; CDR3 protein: CSVEGGSGETQYF
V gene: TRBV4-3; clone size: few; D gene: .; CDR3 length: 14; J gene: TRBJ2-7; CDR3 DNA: TGCGCCAGCAGCCAAGATAGGGTAGACTACGAGCAGTACTTC; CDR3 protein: CASSQDRVDYEQYF